This T cell receptor beta chain is drawn from a study of blood T cell repertoires in COVID-19. The CDR3 runs to 13 residues. The V and J ends lost 3 bases and 6 bases respectively, with 13 bases between them. CDR1 is SGHRS, CDR2 YFSETQ, per germline. This table comes from immunoSEQ multiplex PCR, and its TCRdb copy is limited to in-frame clones, with some not included. The table has over 250,000 clones, roughly 85% seen once; the top ten hold approximately 11%. The sample consisted of peripheral blood. The sequence derives from a woman in her sixties or seventies with acute or convalescent COVID-19. This chain links TRBV5-1 with TRBJ2-7, with D maybe TRBD2 (5 bases). The CDR3 loop is CASSYVSLAEQYF. CDR3 sequence (DNA): TGCGCCAGCAGCTACGTATCCCTAGCCGAGCAGTACTTC.